One sample yielded the 17 T cell receptor beta chains listed below, sequenced in a study of T cell responses to AZD1222 COVID-19 vaccine. The method was immunoSEQ multiplex PCR; TCRdb's version includes in-frame clones alone and lacks a portion of them. The sample has about 68,000 clones, about three quarters seen once. The sequences come from peripheral blood, collected on day 0 of AZD1222 vaccination. These receptors were taken from an adult in good health.

This clone was observed a single time. CDR3 amino acids: CATSRSGQANQPQHF. As DNA, the CDR3 is TGTGCCACCAGCAGATCCGGACAGGCCAATCAGCCCCAGCATTTT. The chain has TRBV15 and TRBJ1-5, with 7 nucleotides matching TRBD1. V gave up 2 bases and J gave up 3 bases; unmatched junction bases: 4. The CDR3 sequence is 15 residues long. Germline V lookup: CDR1 LNHNV, CDR2 YYDKDF (reference sequence).

The J gene is TRBJ1-1, the V gene TRBV4-1; TRBD1 is a possible D gene (5 bases). There are 11 residues in the CDR3. The V end was cut by 3 bases, the J end by 7 bases, with 6 bases between. CDR1 MGHRA and CDR2 YSYEKL come from the germline V gene. CDR3 region: CASSQGLEAFF. CDR3 nucleotides: TGCGCCAGCAGCCAGGGGCTTGAAGCTTTCTTT.

This clone occurred many times. V is TRBV6-4 and J is TRBJ2-1; D is perhaps TRBD1 (5 bases). V was trimmed by 2 bases and J by 6 bases, leaving 8 bases between them. Germline CDR1 reads MRHNA; CDR2 reads SNTAGT. The length of the CDR3 is 13 residues. The CDR3 protein is CASSDGDSNEQFF. CDR3 coding DNA: TGTGCCAGCAGTGACGGAGACAGCAATGAGCAGTTCTTC.

This sequence joins TRBV20-1 and TRBJ2-1; no clear D gene. The V end lost 4 bases, the J end lost 9 bases, and 10 bases lay between the germline ends. Germline assignment: CDR1 DFQATT and CDR2 SNEGSKA (reference sequence). The CDR3 runs to 11 residues. The CDR3: CSAIGGVEQFF. The CDR3 nucleotides are TGCAGTGCTATCGGTGGGGTTGAGCAGTTCTTC.

The chain is built from TRBV3-1 (or the pseudogene TRBV3-2) and TRBJ1-1, with unresolved D. V was cut by 0 bases and J by 7 bases, with 15 bases left in between. The germline CDR1 and CDR2 sequences are LGHDT and YNNKEL (reference sequence). This CDR3 has 15 amino acids. The chain's CDR3 is CASSQDWHQASEAFF. The CDR3 DNA reads as TGTGCCAGCAGCCAAGACTGGCATCAGGCCAGTGAAGCTTTCTTT.

V is TRBV6-5 and J is TRBJ2-7; TRBD2 matches at 9 bases. The CDR3 runs 14 residues. V dropped 11 bases and J dropped 2; count of bases not matched to a gene: 10. Germline V lookup: CDR1 MNHEY, CDR2 SVGAGI. CDR3: CALAGSATTYEQYF. In nucleotides, the CDR3 is TGTGCCCTAGCGGGGTCGGCAACCACCTACGAGCAGTACTTC.

The V and J genes are TRBV2 and TRBJ2-1, with 10 positions matching TRBD1. The CDR3 spans 15 residues. The V and J ends lost 1 base and 10 bases, in that order; junction bases with no gene match: 7. Germline CDR1 is SNHLY and CDR2 is FYNNEI. The CDR3 nucleotides are TGTGCCAGCAGTGAAGGACAGGGGGCGATTTGGGAGCAGTTCTTC. Protein: CASSEGQGAIWEQFF.

V usage is TRBV5-1 and J usage is TRBJ2-1; D is unclear. This CDR3 has 14 amino acids. Germline assignment: CDR1 SGHRS and CDR2 YFSETQ. Trimming pared 2 bases from V and 8 bases from J, leaving 14 bases between. The CDR3 loop is CASSFSQSFDEQFF. Written as DNA, the CDR3 is TGCGCCAGCAGCTTCTCCCAGAGTTTCGATGAGCAGTTCTTC.

The chain is built from TRBV6-2 or TRBV6-3 and TRBJ2-1, with 8 nucleotides matching TRBD1. The junction had 16 bases not matched to a gene; V was cut back by 5 bases and J by 7 bases. This CDR3 contains 17 residues. Looked up from germline, CDR1 is MNHEY and CDR2 is SVGEGT. CDR3 residues: CASSRFQLDRVQNEQFF. Written as DNA, the CDR3 is TGTGCCAGCAGTAGGTTCCAGCTGGACAGGGTTCAGAATGAGCAGTTCTTC.

The chain couples TRBV6-5 to TRBJ1-3; maybe TRBD1 (6 bases). The V and J ends lost 5 bases and 0 bases respectively, with 11 bases between them. Germline loops: CDR1 MNHEY, CDR2 SVGAGI. This CDR3 spans 15 amino acids. In nucleotides, the CDR3 is TGTGCCAGCAGTCGAGACAGGAACTCTGGAAACACCATATATTTT. This sequence encodes CASSRDRNSGNTIYF.

This clone appeared a few times. The V gene is TRBV4-1, the J gene TRBJ2-7, with TRBD1 matching over 9 bases. The junction had 7 bases not matched to a gene; V was cut back by 0 bases and J by 4 bases. Germline V gene sequence: CDR1 MGHRA, CDR2 YSYEKL. There are 16 residues in the CDR3. CDR3 loop: CASSQDKGTGMYEQYF. CDR3 coding DNA: TGCGCCAGCAGCCAAGATAAGGGGACAGGGATGTACGAGCAGTACTTC.

This clone was observed a single time. The chain links TRBV2 to TRBJ2-7; D not certain. In germline, CDR1 is SNHLY, CDR2 FYNNEI. V was clipped by 7 bases and J by 0 bases, with 19 bases between them. This CDR3 contains 16 residues. The CDR3 sequence is CASTARAPFSSYEQYF. The CDR3 DNA sequence: TGTGCCAGCACTGCCCGCGCCCCCTTCAGCTCCTACGAGCAGTACTTC.

Only a few counts were recorded for this clone. The chain joins TRBV28 to TRBJ1-6; no definite D call. The CDR3 is 15 amino acids. CDR1 MDHEN and CDR2 SYDVKM come from the germline V gene. Trimming stripped 5 bases from V and 0 bases from J, with 8 bases between. CDR3 coding DNA: TGTGCCAGCAGTAGGTGGAGCTCCTATAATTCACCCCTCCACTTT. Amino acid sequence: CASSRWSSYNSPLHF.

The chain joins TRBV5-1 to TRBJ1-1; D is possibly TRBD1 (5 bases). This CDR3 is built from 15 residues. Germline values: CDR1 SGHRS, CDR2 YFSETQ. V lost 4 bases and J 4 bases, leaving 17 bases between the germline ends. In nucleotides, the CDR3 is TGCGCCAGCAGCCCAACTCAGGGAGGCGGCACTGAAGCTTTCTTT. Translation gives CASSPTQGGGTEAFF.

The CDR3 nucleotides read TGTGCCAGCTCTCCCGCGACAGGGGACTCCTACAATGAGCAGTTCTTC. Protein product: CASSPATGDSYNEQFF. The chain links TRBV18 to TRBJ2-1; 8 bases align to TRBD1. V lost 6 bases and J lost 0; bases outside the gene matches: 7. CDR1 is KGHSH and CDR2 is LQKENI in the germline V gene. CDR3 size: 16 residues. The variable domain in full, completed from reference TRBV18 and TRBJ2-1, reads NAGVMQNPRHLVRRRGQEARLRCSPMKGHSHVYWYRQLPEEGLKFMVYLQKENIIDESGMPKERFSAEFPKEGPSILRIQQVVRGDSAAYFCASSPATGDSYNEQFFGPGTRLTVL.

This clone showed up just a few times. The genes are TRBV27 and TRBJ1-1, with no clear D. The CDR3 has 13 amino acids. Germline-derived CDR1 and CDR2 are MNHEY and SMNVEV (reference sequence). V shed 3 bases and J shed 0 bases, with 5 bases lying between them. The CDR3 region has the DNA TGTGCCAGCAGTTTTCTAATGAACACTGAAGCTTTCTTT. Amino acid sequence: CASSFLMNTEAFF.

The chain couples TRBV20-1 to TRBJ2-7; 10 nucleotides match TRBD1. Germline assignment: CDR1 DFQATT and CDR2 SNEGSKA (reference sequence). V dropped 3 bases and J dropped 1; count of bases not matched to a gene: 6. The CDR3 spans 15 residues. Here the CDR3 reads CSASNRTGGSYEQYF. In nucleotides, the CDR3 is TGCAGTGCTAGTAACAGGACAGGGGGGTCCTACGAGCAGTACTTC.